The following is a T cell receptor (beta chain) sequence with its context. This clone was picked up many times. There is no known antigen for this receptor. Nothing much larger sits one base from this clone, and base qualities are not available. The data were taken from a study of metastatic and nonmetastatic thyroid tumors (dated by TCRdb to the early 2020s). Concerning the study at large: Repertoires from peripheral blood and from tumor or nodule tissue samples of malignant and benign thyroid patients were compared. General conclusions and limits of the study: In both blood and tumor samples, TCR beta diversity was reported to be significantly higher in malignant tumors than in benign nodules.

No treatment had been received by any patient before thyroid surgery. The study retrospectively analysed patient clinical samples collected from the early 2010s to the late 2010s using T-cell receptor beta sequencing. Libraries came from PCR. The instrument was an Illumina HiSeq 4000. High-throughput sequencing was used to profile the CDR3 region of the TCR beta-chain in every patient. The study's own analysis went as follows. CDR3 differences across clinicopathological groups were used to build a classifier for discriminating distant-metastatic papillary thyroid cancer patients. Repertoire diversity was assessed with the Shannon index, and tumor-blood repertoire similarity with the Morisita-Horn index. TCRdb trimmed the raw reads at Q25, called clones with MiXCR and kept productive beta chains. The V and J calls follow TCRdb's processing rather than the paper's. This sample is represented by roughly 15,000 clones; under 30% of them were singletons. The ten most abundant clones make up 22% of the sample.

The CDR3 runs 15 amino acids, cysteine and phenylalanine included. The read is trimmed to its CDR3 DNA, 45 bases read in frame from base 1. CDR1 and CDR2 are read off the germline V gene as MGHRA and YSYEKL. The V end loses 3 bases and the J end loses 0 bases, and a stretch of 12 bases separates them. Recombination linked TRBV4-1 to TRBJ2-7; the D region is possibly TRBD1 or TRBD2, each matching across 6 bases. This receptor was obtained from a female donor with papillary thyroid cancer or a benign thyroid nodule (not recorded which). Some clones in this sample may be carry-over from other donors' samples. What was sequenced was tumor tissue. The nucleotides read TGCGCCAGCAGCCAGCAGACGGGGGCCTCCTACGAGCAGTACTTC. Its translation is CASSQQTGASYEQYF.